This T cell receptor (beta chain) came from a study of T cell responses to AZD1222 COVID-19 vaccine. General observations from the study: Mapped onto spike, vaccine-associated CD4 TCRs spanned it and were dominant at 160-218 and 743-854. Variant regions that are unmutated are reportedly the target of nearly half of spike-specific TCRs. Increases in Spike-specific TCR breadth and depth were seen after two AZD1222 doses.

Profiling relied on immunoSEQ multiplex PCR, and the TCRdb table lists in-frame clones only, not all of them. The table has around 99,000 clones, 70% to 90% seen once; the top ten hold over 15%. As to this clone: Antigen unknown.

The CDR3 sequence is 16 residues long. The germline V gene encodes CDR1 LNHDA and CDR2 SQIVND (reference sequence). Unmatched junction bases numbered 10, after V lost 7 bases and J lost 6 bases. The chain carries TRBV19 and TRBJ2-7; 15 nucleotides match TRBD2. The origin of this receptor is an adult in good health. The sequences come from peripheral blood, collected on day 0 of AZD1222 vaccination. DNA of the CDR3: TGTGCCAGTATCCAGGGACTAGCGGGAGGCCTTTTCGAGCAGTACGTC. It encodes CASIQGLAGGLFEQYV.